The 19 T cell receptor beta chains below all came from one sample that was sequenced in a study of response to subunit inactivated influenza vaccine. TCRdb fed the RT-PCR reads into MiXCR, producing one record per CDR3 protein. This sample carries hundreds of thousands of distinct CDR3 sequences, around 20% of them seen once, and the ten largest clones take under 13%. Material: PBMCs from blood, obtained 5 days after vaccination. These receptors were obtained from a man in his fifties who received an inactivated influenza vaccine.

The gene calls are TRBV5-1 and TRBJ2-3, with a possible D match to TRBD2 (6 bases). The germline gives CDR1 SGHRS, CDR2 YFSETQ. Trimming took off 4 bases at V and 4 bases at J, with 22 bases between the two ends. The CDR3 runs 17 residues. The CDR3 DNA follows: TGCGCCAGCAGCCCTATACCGTCACCCCGGGAGCCAGATACGCAGTATTTT. Amino acids: CASSPIPSPREPDTQYF.

V and J are TRBV5-1 and TRBJ2-7, with TRBD1 identical over 11 bases. With 6 bases clipped from V and 2 bases from J, the junction kept 4 bases outside the gene matches. The CDR3 consists of 14 residues. Per the germline V gene, CDR1 is SGHRS and CDR2 is YFSETQ. The CDR3 coding sequence is TGCGCCAGCACCCAGGGACAGGGGGCCTACGAGCAGTACTTC. It is translated as CASTQGQGAYEQYF. Using reference TRBV5-1 and TRBJ2-7 for the parts outside the CDR3, the full variable domain is KAGVTQTPRYLIKTRGQQVTLSCSPISGHRSVSWYQQTPGQGLQFLFEYFSETQRNKGNFPGRFSGRQFSNSRSEMNVSTLELGDSALYLCASTQGQGAYEQYFGPGTRLTVT.

This clonotype was observed a handful of times. The rearrangement uses TRBV4-2 and TRBJ2-3; D is unclear. V was clipped by 1 base and J by 2 bases, with 4 bases between them. The germline V gene has CDR1 LGHNA and CDR2 YNFKEQ. The CDR3 covers 13 residues. CDR3 amino acids: CASSQANTDTQYF. CDR3 in DNA: TGTGCCAGCAGCCAAGCCAACACAGATACGCAGTATTTT.

The genes are TRBV20-1 and TRBJ2-7, with 10 bases fitting TRBD1. Trimming removed 3 bases from V and 5 bases from J; junction bases left unmatched: 10. From germline, CDR1 is DFQATT and CDR2 SNEGSKA (reference sequence). The length of the CDR3 is 15 residues. CDR3 residues: CSARQGQGSLNEQYF. In DNA, the CDR3 is TGCAGTGCTAGGCAGGGACAGGGGAGTTTGAACGAGCAGTACTTC.

V usage is TRBV4-3 and J usage is TRBJ1-6; D is undetermined. Trimming removed 1 base at V and 7 bases at J, with 8 bases between. Germline CDR1 is LGHNA and CDR2 is YSLEER. The CDR3 consists of 14 residues. CDR3 loop: CASSQVSRNSPLHF. The CDR3 DNA is TGCGCCAGCAGCCAAGTCTCTCGGAATTCACCCCTCCACTTT.

Ten or more counts support this clonotype. CDR3 residues: CASSPVDETQYF. CDR3 in DNA: TGTGCCAGCAGCCCCGTGGACGAGACCCAGTACTTC. The chain employs TRBV6-2 or TRBV6-3 and TRBJ2-5; D not resolved. Trimming stripped 6 bases from V and 5 bases from J, with 10 bases between. Germline assignment: CDR1 MNHEY and CDR2 SVGEGT. CDR3 length: 12 residues.

The rearrangement links TRBV10-3 to TRBJ1-2, with TRBD1 identical over 7 bases. The CDR3 sequence is 12 residues long. The J segment lost 7 bases and the V segment lost 5 bases, leaving 4 bases of the junction unmatched. From germline, CDR1 is ENHRY and CDR2 SYGVKD. The CDR3 coding sequence is TGTGCCATCAGTAACAACAGGGGTGGCTACACCTTC. It yields the protein CAISNNRGGYTF.

This clonotype was counted a few times. The genes are TRBV24-1 and TRBJ2-5; 7 bases map to TRBD1. Unmatched junction bases numbered 8, after V lost 5 bases and J lost 9 bases. CDR1 is KGHDR, CDR2 SFDVKD, per germline. This CDR3 contains 13 residues. The CDR3 nucleotides read TGTGCCACCAGTGGCCCCGGGACAGCACCCCAGTACTTC. Amino acids: CATSGPGTAPQYF.

This clonotype appeared a few times. The V gene is TRBV12-3 or TRBV12-4, the J gene TRBJ1-5; D is uncertain. This CDR3 spans 15 amino acids. The V gene lost 1 base and the J gene lost 6 bases, with 13 bases spanning the gap. This CDR3 reads CASSLGTGAGQPQHF. The CDR3 coding sequence is TGTGCCAGCAGTTTAGGAACGGGAGCTGGTCAGCCCCAGCATTTT.

The sample holds a few counts of this clonotype. V gene TRBV6-2 or TRBV6-3 combines with J gene TRBJ1-1; a possible D gene is TRBD1 (5 bases). The CDR3 contains 13 residues. The ends were cut back, 1 base at V and 4 bases at J, with 7 bases in the middle. The germline CDR1 and CDR2 sequences are MNHEY and SVGEGT. CDR3 region: CASSYWQGTEAFF. CDR3 coding DNA: TGTGCCAGCAGTTACTGGCAGGGCACTGAAGCTTTCTTT.

This clonotype was observed many times. The V call is TRBV6-2 or TRBV6-3, the J call TRBJ2-7; no clear D gene. Trimming shortened V by 2 bases and J by 4 bases, and 6 bases separated the two germline ends. The CDR3 totals 12 residues. Germline lookup yields CDR1 MNHEY and CDR2 SVGEGT. CDR3 in amino acids: CASSYRSYEQYF. The CDR3 coding sequence is TGTGCCAGCAGTTACCGGTCGTACGAGCAGTACTTC.

This clonotype has a handful of counts. The chain is built from TRBV3-1 and TRBJ2-2; no clear D gene. The CDR3 loop spans 16 amino acids. Germline V gene data show CDR1 as LGHDT and CDR2 as YNNKEL (reference sequence). Trimming shortened V by 1 base and J by 1 base, and 10 bases separated the two germline ends. The CDR3 sequence is CASSQVSALNTGELFF. CDR3 bases: TGTGCCAGCAGCCAAGTTTCCGCCCTGAACACCGGGGAGCTGTTTTTT.

This clonotype appeared a few times. The chain carries TRBV19 and TRBJ1-1, with D unclear. Trimming stripped 3 bases from V and 0 bases from J, with 14 bases between. The germline V gene encodes CDR1 LNHDA and CDR2 SQIVND (reference sequence). The CDR3 contains 16 residues. The CDR3 sequence: CASSIGYREVNTEAFF. The DNA for the CDR3 is TGTGCCAGTAGTATCGGATACAGAGAAGTGAACACTGAAGCTTTCTTT. Complete variable domain (other parts from reference TRBV19 and TRBJ1-1): DGGITQSPKYLFRKEGQNVTLSCEQNLNHDAMYWYRQDPGQGLRLIYYSQIVNDFQKGDIAEGYSVSREKKESFPLTVTSAQKNPTAFYLCASSIGYREVNTEAFFGQGTRLTVV.

This clonotype was counted ten times or more. V and J are TRBV29-1 and TRBJ2-1; D perhaps matches TRBD2 (7 bases). V was trimmed by 3 bases and J by 3 bases, leaving 12 bases between them. This CDR3 has 14 residues. Germline CDR1 reads SQVTM; CDR2 reads ANQGSEA. The DNA for the CDR3 is TGCAGCGTTGAGGGGGGGGGCTTCTACAATGAGCAGTTCTTC. Translated: CSVEGGGFYNEQFF.

The chain recombines TRBV5-8 with TRBJ2-5, with TRBD1 identical over 7 bases. The germline CDR1 and CDR2 sequences are SGHTS and YDEGEE. The CDR3 is 14 amino acids. V lost 4 bases, J lost 9 bases, and 12 bases stayed unmatched. The CDR3 region is CASSLLGTDRAQYF. The CDR3 DNA sequence: TGTGCCAGCAGCCTACTCGGGACAGATCGGGCCCAGTACTTC. Full variable domain (missing parts from reference TRBV5-8 and TRBJ2-5): EAGVTQSPTHLIKTRGQQATLRCSPISGHTSVYWYQQALGLGLQFLLWYDEGEERNRGNFPPRFSGRQFPNYSSELNVNALELEDSALYLCASSLLGTDRAQYFGPGTRLLVL.

Ten or more counts support this clonotype. This chain connects TRBV20-1 to TRBJ2-5; no reliable D call. CDR1 DFQATT and CDR2 SNEGSKA come from the germline V gene (reference sequence). The germline V and J ends were trimmed by 6 bases and 5 bases, with 13 bases remaining between them. The CDR3 has 12 amino acids. The CDR3 region has the DNA TGCAGTGCACCGACATGGACGGAGACCCAGTACTTC. Protein: CSAPTWTETQYF.

For this clonotype: Being one base from a much bigger clone, this may be a read error. This sequence joins TRBV11-2 and TRBJ2-7; a weak D match, TRBD2 (5 bases). The germline V gene encodes CDR1 SGHAT and CDR2 FQNNGV. V was pared by 1 base and J by 6 bases, with 10 bases between. CDR3 length equals 13 residues. CDR3 sequence: CASSLVRGFEQYF. In nucleotides, the CDR3 is TGTGCCAGCAGCTTAGTACGAGGGTTCGAGCAGTACTTC.

In this sample, this clonotype turned up a few times. The V call is TRBV12-3 or TRBV12-4, the J call TRBJ1-5; D unresolved. The V and J ends lost 3 bases and 7 bases respectively, with 7 bases between them. The CDR3 spans 12 residues. The CDR3 protein is CASSFNSQPQHF. The CDR3 bases are TGTGCCAGCAGTTTCAATTCGCAGCCCCAGCATTTT.

This clonotype was detected only a few times. V is TRBV20-1 and J is TRBJ2-7; D is ambiguous. This CDR3 comprises 13 residues. Germline CDR1 and CDR2: DFQATT and SNEGSKA (reference sequence). V was trimmed by 5 bases and J by 2 bases, leaving 13 bases between them. The CDR3 here is CSASTEETYEQYF. CDR3 DNA sequence: TGCAGTGCTTCCACAGAGGAAACCTACGAGCAGTACTTC.